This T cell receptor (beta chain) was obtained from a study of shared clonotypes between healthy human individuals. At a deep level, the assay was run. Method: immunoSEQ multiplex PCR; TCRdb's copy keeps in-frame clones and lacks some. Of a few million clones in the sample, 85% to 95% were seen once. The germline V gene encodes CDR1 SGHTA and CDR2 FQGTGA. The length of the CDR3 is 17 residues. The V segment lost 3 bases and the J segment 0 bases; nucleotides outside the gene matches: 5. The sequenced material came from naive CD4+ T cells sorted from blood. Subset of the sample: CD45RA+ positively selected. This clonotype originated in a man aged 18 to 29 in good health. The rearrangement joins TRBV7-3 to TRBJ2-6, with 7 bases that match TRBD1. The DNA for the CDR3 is TGTGCCAGCAGCTTGACAGGGCATACCTCTGGGGCCAACGTCCTGACTTTC. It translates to CASSLTGHTSGANVLTF.